The 17 T cell receptor beta chains listed next were all sequenced from one sample in a study of regulatory T cells in long-lasting Graves disease. For TCR beta, libraries came from iRepertoire HTBI primers and Arm-PCR of CDR3 regions. Each CDR3 protein gets one entry after TCRdb re-called the multiplex PCR reads with MiXCR. The table has around 400,000 distinct CDR3 sequences, approximately 16% seen once. Time point reported: newly diagnosed GD, antithyroid drugs for less than 3 months. From RNA extracted from PBMCs, the TCR library was made. These data were also filed under a second study, of T cells in Graves' hyperthyroidism and ophthalmopathy.

Material: peripheral blood mononuclear cells (PBMCs), obtained at new diagnosis, from a patient treated with antithyroid drugs. Receptors originate from a middle-aged woman with Graves disease.

This clonotype was counted ten times or more. The chain joins TRBV5-1 to TRBJ1-4; 8 positions match TRBD1. CDR1 and CDR2 from the germline V gene are SGHRS and YFSETQ. V dropped 4 bases and J dropped 11; count of bases not matched to a gene: 13. The CDR3 loop spans 15 amino acids. CDR3 in DNA: TGCGCCAGCAGCGGAGCCGGGACAGGTGTTGACAAACTGTTTTTT. Amino acids: CASSGAGTGVDKLFF. Looking up the rest from reference TRBV5-1 and TRBJ1-4 gives the full variable domain: KAGVTQTPRYLIKTRGQQVTLSCSPISGHRSVSWYQQTPGQGLQFLFEYFSETQRNKGNFPGRFSGRQFSNSRSEMNVSTLELGDSALYLCASSGAGTGVDKLFFGSGTQLSVL.

The chain uses TRBV10-1 and TRBJ2-3, with 9 bases lining up with TRBD1. The V segment lost 5 bases and the J segment 4 bases; nucleotides outside the gene matches: 4. Germline values: CDR1 WNHNN, CDR2 SYGVQD (reference sequence). The CDR3 consists of 14 residues. CDR3: CASSKGQGPDTQYF. Written as DNA, the CDR3 is TGCGCCAGCAGTAAGGGACAGGGACCAGATACGCAGTATTTT.

Many counts were recorded for this clonotype. The chain uses TRBV6-1 and TRBJ2-7; 7 bases agree with TRBD2. CDR1 and CDR2 from the germline V gene are MNHNS and SASEGT. The CDR3 sequence is 15 residues long. J lost 1 base, V lost 7 bases, and 10 bases had no gene match. The CDR3 nucleotides read TGTGCCAGCAATCAGGGCGGGAGTCTGTCCTACGAGCAGTACTTC. Translation gives CASNQGGSLSYEQYF.

In DNA form, the CDR3 reads TGTGCCAGCAGTTACCTCAGGGGAGAAAAAAACATTCAGTACTTC. It codes for CASSYLRGEKNIQYF. The V and J genes are TRBV6-2 or TRBV6-3 and TRBJ2-4, with a possible D match to TRBD1 (6 bases). V lost 2 bases and J 4 bases, leaving 12 bases between the germline ends. CDR1 and CDR2 (germline): MNHEY, SVGEGT. This CDR3 spans 15 amino acids.

There are many counts of this clonotype. The CDR3 DNA is TGTGCCAGCAGCGTAGGGCCTGCAAGCACCCTCCACTTT. This gives the protein CASSVGPASTLHF. The rearrangement links TRBV9 to TRBJ1-6; D call uncertain. The germline V and J ends were trimmed by 0 bases and 14 bases, with 12 bases remaining between them. The length of the CDR3 is 13 residues. In germline, CDR1 is SGDLS, CDR2 YYNGEE.

A few counts support this clonotype. The chain is built from TRBV6-1 and TRBJ2-1; D might be TRBD1 or TRBD2, each matching 5 bases. Trimming took off 5 bases at V and 3 bases at J, with 14 bases between the two ends. Germline V gene sequence: CDR1 MNHNS, CDR2 SASEGT. The CDR3 covers 15 residues. CDR3 coding DNA: TGTGCCAGCAGTCCGGGGCCCGGAAACTACAATGAGCAGTTCTTC. Translated, it gives CASSPGPGNYNEQFF.

This chain joins TRBV4-3 and TRBJ2-7; D perhaps matches TRBD1 (6 bases). Trimming took 0 bases from V and 0 from J, leaving 9 bases between them. The CDR3 runs 15 residues. Germline CDR1 reads LGHNA; CDR2 reads YSLEER. The DNA for the CDR3 is TGCGCCAGCAGCCAAGATCGGGACAACTCCTACGAGCAGTACTTC. Amino acids: CASSQDRDNSYEQYF.

V gene TRBV30 combines with J gene TRBJ2-1; 9 positions match TRBD1. The CDR3 has 14 amino acids. V shed 8 bases, J shed 5 bases, and the junction held 10 bases outside the gene matches. Per the germline V gene, CDR1 is GTSNPN and CDR2 is SVGIG (reference sequence). The CDR3 is CAAGQGLSDNEQFF. The CDR3 DNA reads as TGTGCCGCCGGACAGGGGCTTAGCGACAATGAGCAGTTCTTC.

The sample holds many counts of this clonotype. The rearrangement uses TRBV20-1 and TRBJ2-1; 9 bases agree with TRBD2. The CDR3 extends over 14 amino acids. V lost 6 bases to trimming and J lost 3 bases; unmatched junction nucleotides: 6. Germline lookup yields CDR1 DFQATT and CDR2 SNEGSKA (reference sequence). CDR3 region: CSAVAGDVYNEQFF. Here the CDR3 DNA reads TGCAGTGCAGTAGCGGGAGACGTCTACAATGAGCAGTTCTTC.

The J gene is TRBJ1-6, the V gene TRBV27, with D hard to call. This CDR3 is 14 amino acids long. Germline V gene data show CDR1 as MNHEY and CDR2 as SMNVEV (reference sequence). V was pared by 5 bases and J by 5 bases, with 10 bases between. Here the CDR3 reads CASSGLDNNSPLHF. In nucleotides, the CDR3 is TGTGCCAGCAGTGGACTAGATAATAATTCACCCCTCCACTTT.

The rearrangement links TRBV6-2 or TRBV6-3 to TRBJ2-2; D gene unclear. The V end was cut by 2 bases, the J end by 5 bases, with 6 bases between. The CDR3 loop spans 13 amino acids. Germline lookup yields CDR1 MNHEY and CDR2 SVGEGT. CDR3 amino acids: CASSYVGTGELFF. As DNA, the CDR3 is TGTGCCAGCAGTTACGTGGGGACCGGGGAGCTGTTTTTT.

This clonotype was recorded many times. This sequence joins TRBV6-1 and TRBJ1-3; D uncertain. V shed 4 bases and J shed 0 bases, with 13 bases lying between them. CDR1 is MNHNS, CDR2 SASEGT, per germline. The CDR3 has 16 residues. CDR3 amino acids: CASSAGPANSGNTIYF. In nucleotides, the CDR3 is TGTGCCAGCAGTGCCGGCCCGGCTAACTCTGGAAACACCATATATTTT.

CDR3 sequence reads: CSARGRESYNEQFF. The CDR3 DNA is TGCAGTGCCCGGGGGCGGGAGTCCTACAATGAGCAGTTCTTC. The chain carries TRBV20-1 and TRBJ2-1; maybe TRBD2 (7 bases). V was shortened by 6 bases and J by 1 base, with 13 bases between the two germline ends. Germline V CDR1 and CDR2: DFQATT, SNEGSKA (reference sequence). The CDR3 has 14 amino acids.

The sample holds many counts of this clonotype. The rearrangement joins TRBV7-8 to TRBJ2-7; D possibly corresponds to TRBD1 (7 bases). CDR3 length equals 17 residues. V was shortened by 1 base and J by 3 bases, with 19 bases between the two germline ends. Germline values: CDR1 SGHVS, CDR2 FQNEAQ. CDR3 coding DNA: TGTGCCAGCAGCTTAGTAGGGGGGACAGACTATATCTACGAGCAGTACTTC. Residues: CASSLVGGTDYIYEQYF.

The chain combines TRBV5-6 with TRBJ1-2; possible D gene TRBD1, 5 bases. V dropped 5 bases and J dropped 7 bases, with 12 bases sitting between them. This CDR3 region has 12 residues. Per the germline V gene, CDR1 is SGHDT and CDR2 is YYEEEE. CDR3 amino acids: CASSLDGAGYTF. The CDR3 nucleotides are TGTGCCAGCAGTCTGGACGGGGCTGGCTACACCTTC.

The chain uses TRBV27 and TRBJ2-7; 9 nucleotides line up with TRBD1. CDR1 is MNHEY and CDR2 is SMNVEV in the germline V gene (reference sequence). V lost 1 base, J lost 3 bases, and 7 bases stayed unmatched. This CDR3 spans 16 amino acids. Here the CDR3 reads CASSLWAPGQGYEQYF. The CDR3 bases are TGTGCCAGCAGTTTATGGGCACCGGGACAGGGCTACGAGCAGTACTTC.

The sample holds a few counts of this clonotype. J is TRBJ2-3 and V is TRBV12-3 or TRBV12-4, with 10 nucleotides matching TRBD1. J was trimmed by 0 bases and V by 6 bases; bases with no gene match: 6. The length of the CDR3 is 16 residues. CDR3: CASRRQGAVSTDTQYF. The CDR3 nucleotides are TGTGCCAGCAGGAGACAGGGGGCTGTGAGCACAGATACGCAGTATTTT.